The source of this TCR beta chain is a study of Ad26.COV2.S vaccination and SARS-CoV-2 variants (TCRdb year 2021). A note on the overall study: Donors in the vaccine arm were drawn from COV1001, a phase I-IIa trial of Ad26.COV2.S in healthy adults that was multicentre, randomized, double-blind and placebo-controlled. Ad26.COV2.S was given intramuscularly at 5x10^10 or 1x10^11 viral particles, as a single shot or as two shots 56 days apart. TCRbeta repertoire sequencing served as the tool for gauging how specific and how broad the SARS-CoV-2-reactive T cell receptors were following Ad26.COV2.S vaccination. A total of approximately 30 samples were included in the TCR-sequenced set, comprising around 20 Ad26.COV2.S vaccine recipients, 5 placebo recipients and 8 SARS-CoV-2 convalescent individuals. Trial participants were randomized into five groups of five: low-dose or high-dose Ad26.COV2.S given once or twice, or placebo on both occasions. Investigators did not know the trial group allocation while performing experiments and assessing outcomes. What the study reported, not specific to this receptor: After vaccination, substantial breadth of spike-specific CD8+ and CD4+ T cell responses was reported. According to the authors, total T cell responses may have been underestimated by the TCR breadth and depth analyses. Spike-specific TCR breadth was higher in Ad26.COV2.S recipients than in placebo recipients (P = 0.0014). Vaccine and placebo recipients had comparable non-spike TCR breadth, which fits with the vaccine containing only spike. Comparing responses between vaccine doses or regimens was not something the study was powered to do.

Points on this clone: Its antigen specificity is not known. Base qualities are not provided; no much larger clone lies one nucleotide away.

V is clipped by 2 bases and J by 5 bases, and the sequence between their germline boundaries is 10 bases long. The CDR3 runs 13 amino acids, cysteine and phenylalanine included. Only CDR3 DNA remains: 39 bases, in frame from the first base. Reading the germline V gene gives CDR1 SGHRS and CDR2 YFSETQ. Per the publication, the treatment or condition label means: roughly 20 received Ad26.COV2.S at low or high dose, single or two shots; 5 received placebo; per-sample allocation not given. For vaccine and placebo recipients, repertoires were sequenced using samples collected on day 63 after the first injection. Between 29 July and 7 August 2020, Cohort 1b enrolled some 25 adults aged 18-55 years at one site in Boston, USA. Ad26.COV2.S consisted of a replication-incompetent adenovirus type 26 vector by which a prefusion-stabilized SARS-CoV-2 spike protein from the original Wuhan strain was expressed.

The immunoSEQ Assay was the method used to sequence TCRbeta CDR3 regions. After extraction, genomic DNA underwent amplification by bias-controlled multiplex PCR, followed by high-throughput sequencing. On the authors' methods: To quantify the absolute abundance of every unique TCRbeta CDR3 region, sequences were collapsed and filtered. T cell fraction was estimated by normalizing TCRbeta template counts to usable DNA, which was measured by amplifying reference genes present in all nucleated cells. Repertoire TCRs were annotated as SARS-CoV-2-specific when V gene, CDR3 amino acid sequence and J gene were exactly matched to a known reactive TCR set. The reference SARS-CoV-2 TCR set came from MIRA and was filtered for enrichment in COVID-19-positive ImmuneCODE repertoires, removing public or cross-reactive TCRs. Drawing on the MIRA antigens, annotated TCRs were analysed further at the level of specific ORF or position within ORF. Breadth was defined as annotated unique rearrangements over total unique productive rearrangements; depth was the summed frequency of those rearrangements. Two-sided Wilcoxon rank-sum tests were applied when comparing TCR breadth between groups. As stored in TCRdb, this immuneACCESS dataset retains in-frame rearrangements with V and J assigned. A fraction of the clones does not appear; measured against another copy, unresolved V genes explain less than half of the discrepancy, and the remainder lacks a known reason. That table gives V, J and clone size, and the DNA gave D and trimming. Present in this sample are about 390,000 clones, about nine tenths of which were seen just once. In total, the top ten clones hold roughly 3.5% of the sample.

The clonotype originates from a person aged 18 to 65 who received the Ad26.COV2.S COVID-19 vaccine or a placebo. Recombination joined TRBV5-1 with TRBJ1-1; the D gene is not confidently resolved. Sequenced material: peripheral blood, taken in a trial of Ad26.COV2.S vaccine versus placebo. CDR3 sequence: CASSFNGNTEAFF. The sequence in DNA is TGCGCCAGCAGCTTCAATGGAAATACTGAAGCTTTCTTT.